Included here is one TCR beta chain sequence, with context. The entry originates in a study of control samples from healthy donors and cancer patients. The CDR3 has 14 residues. The ends were cut back, 10 bases at V and 1 base at J, with 16 bases in the middle. Germline values: CDR1 MNHEY, CDR2 SVGAGI. Profiling relied on immunoSEQ multiplex PCR, and the TCRdb table lists in-frame clones only, not all of them. This sample has approximately 60,000 clones, with under 95% found just once. The TCR comes from a man in his thirties or forties with colorectal cancer. Sequencing was done on a sample of PBMCs. This sequence joins TRBV6-5 and TRBJ1-1; maybe TRBD1 (5 bases). Written as DNA, the CDR3 is TGTGCCACCGGACACAGGTCTAGGAACACTGAAGCTTTCTTT. Translating it yields CATGHRSRNTEAFF.